This T cell receptor (beta chain) was identified in a study of CD8 T cells in Susac syndrome. Whole-study results and caveats: It was acknowledged by the study that relatively few individuals were included in its TCR sequencing and HLA analysis.

Germline V gives CDR1 DFQATT, CDR2 SNEGSKA (reference sequence). V lost 5 bases, J lost 1 base, and 14 bases lay in between. The CDR3 sequence is 14 residues long. With regard to this clonotype: Antigen specificity is unknown.

Reverse transcription of about 0.5 to 1 ug RNA was performed with random hexamers. TCRdb itself ran the immunoSEQ multiplex PCR reads through MiXCR, one entry per CDR3 protein. The sample records approximately 230,000 distinct CDR3 sequences, just over 90% being singletons. FACS enriched CD8+ TEMRA cells, while bulk CD8+ and CD4+ were negatively isolated. The specimen was CD4+ T cells from PBMCs. This TCR was sampled from a human donor with multiple sclerosis. The chain recombines TRBV20-1 with TRBJ1-1, with D perhaps matching TRBD1 (5 bases). The DNA of the CDR3 is TGCAGTGCTTCCGGGGTCACAGGGAACACTGAAGCTTTCTTT. Encoded protein: CSASGVTGNTEAFF.